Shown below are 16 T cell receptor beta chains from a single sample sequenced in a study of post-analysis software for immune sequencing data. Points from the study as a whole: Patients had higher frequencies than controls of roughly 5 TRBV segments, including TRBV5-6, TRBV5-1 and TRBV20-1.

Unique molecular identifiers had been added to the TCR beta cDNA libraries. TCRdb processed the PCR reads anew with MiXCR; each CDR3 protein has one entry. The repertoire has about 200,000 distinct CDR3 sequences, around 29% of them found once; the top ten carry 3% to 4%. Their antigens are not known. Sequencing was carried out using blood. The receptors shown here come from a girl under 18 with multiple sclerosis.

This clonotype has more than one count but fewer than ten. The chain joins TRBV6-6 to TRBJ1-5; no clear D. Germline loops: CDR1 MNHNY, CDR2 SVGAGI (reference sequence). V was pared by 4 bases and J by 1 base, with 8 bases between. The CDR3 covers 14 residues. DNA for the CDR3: TGTGCCAGCAGTTTGAGTGGGAGCAATCAGCCCCAGCATTTT. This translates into CASSLSGSNQPQHF.

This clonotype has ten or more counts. The CDR3 protein is CASSQQGTGANVLTF. In DNA, the CDR3 is TGCGCCAGCAGCCAACAGGGGACTGGGGCCAACGTCCTGACTTTC. The chain combines TRBV4-1 with TRBJ2-6, with D maybe TRBD1 (6 bases). The ends were cut back, 2 bases at V and 2 bases at J, with 7 bases in the middle. Per the germline V gene, CDR1 is MGHRA and CDR2 is YSYEKL. The CDR3 is made up of 15 amino acids.

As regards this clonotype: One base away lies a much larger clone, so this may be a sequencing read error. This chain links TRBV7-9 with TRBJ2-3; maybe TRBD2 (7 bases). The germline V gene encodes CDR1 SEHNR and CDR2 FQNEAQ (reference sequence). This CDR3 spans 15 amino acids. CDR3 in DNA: TGTGCCAGAAGCTTAACGGGGGGCCCCACAGATACGCAGTATTTT. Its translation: CARSLTGGPTDTQYF. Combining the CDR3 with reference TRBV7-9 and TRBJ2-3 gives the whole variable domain DTGVSQNPRHKITKRGQNVTFRCDPISEHNRLYWYRQTLGQGPEFLTYFQNEAQLEKSRLLSDRFSAERPKGSFSTLEIQRTEQGDSAMYLCARSLTGGPTDTQYFGPGTRLTVL.

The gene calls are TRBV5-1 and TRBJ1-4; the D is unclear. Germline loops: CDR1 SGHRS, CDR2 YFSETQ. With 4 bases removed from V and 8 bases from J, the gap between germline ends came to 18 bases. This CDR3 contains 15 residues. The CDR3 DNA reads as TGCGCCAGCAGCGCGAGATGGGGATCGGACGAAAAACTGTTTTTT. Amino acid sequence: CASSARWGSDEKLFF.

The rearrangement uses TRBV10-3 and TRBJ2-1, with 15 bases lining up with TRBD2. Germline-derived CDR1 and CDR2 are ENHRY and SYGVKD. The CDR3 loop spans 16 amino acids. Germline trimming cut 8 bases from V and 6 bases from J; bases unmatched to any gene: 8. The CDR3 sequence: CAIGAKGLAGGNEQFF. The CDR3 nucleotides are TGTGCCATCGGCGCGAAGGGACTAGCGGGAGGCAATGAGCAGTTCTTC.

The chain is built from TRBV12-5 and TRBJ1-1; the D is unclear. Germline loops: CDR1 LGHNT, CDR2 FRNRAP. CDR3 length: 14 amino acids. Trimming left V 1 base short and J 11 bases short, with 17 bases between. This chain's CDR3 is CASGLAHHMFGAFF. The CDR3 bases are TGTGCTAGTGGTTTGGCCCATCACATGTTCGGGGCTTTCTTT.

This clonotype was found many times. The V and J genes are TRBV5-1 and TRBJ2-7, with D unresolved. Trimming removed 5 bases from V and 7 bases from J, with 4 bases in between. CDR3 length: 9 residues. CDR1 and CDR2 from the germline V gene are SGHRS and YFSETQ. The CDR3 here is CASRTEQYF. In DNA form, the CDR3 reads TGCGCCAGCAGAACGGAGCAGTACTTC.

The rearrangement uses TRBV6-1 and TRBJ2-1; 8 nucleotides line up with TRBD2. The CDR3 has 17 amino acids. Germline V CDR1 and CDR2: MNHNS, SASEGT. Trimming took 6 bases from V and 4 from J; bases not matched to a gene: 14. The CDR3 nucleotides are TGTGCCAGCAGGCCCCTGGTATGGCGGGAGGTATACAATGAGCAGTTCTTC. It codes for CASRPLVWREVYNEQFF.

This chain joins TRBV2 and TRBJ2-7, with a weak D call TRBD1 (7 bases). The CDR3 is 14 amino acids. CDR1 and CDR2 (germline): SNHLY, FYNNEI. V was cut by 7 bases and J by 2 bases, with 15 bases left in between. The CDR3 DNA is TGTGCCAGCAAGGGGGCGGGGATTACCTACGAGCAGTACTTC. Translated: CASKGAGITYEQYF. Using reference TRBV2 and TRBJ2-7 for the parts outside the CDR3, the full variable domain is EPEVTQTPSHQVTQMGQEVILRCVPISNHLYFYWYRQILGQKVEFLVSFYNNEISEKSEIFDDQFSVERPDGSNFTLKIRSTKLEDSAMYFCASKGAGITYEQYFGPGTRLTVT.

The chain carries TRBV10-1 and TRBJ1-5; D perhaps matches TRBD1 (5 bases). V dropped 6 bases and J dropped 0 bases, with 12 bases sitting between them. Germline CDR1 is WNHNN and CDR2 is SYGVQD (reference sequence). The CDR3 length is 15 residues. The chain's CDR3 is CASSAGRNSNQPQHF. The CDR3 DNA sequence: TGCGCCAGCAGCGCGGGACGGAATAGCAATCAGCCCCAGCATTTT.

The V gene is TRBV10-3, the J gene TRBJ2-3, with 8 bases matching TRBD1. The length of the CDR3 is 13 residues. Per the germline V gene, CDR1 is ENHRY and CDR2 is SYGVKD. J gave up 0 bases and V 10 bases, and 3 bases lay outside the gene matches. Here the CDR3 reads CATTGGSTDTQYF. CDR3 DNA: TGTGCCACAACAGGGGGTAGCACAGATACGCAGTATTTT.

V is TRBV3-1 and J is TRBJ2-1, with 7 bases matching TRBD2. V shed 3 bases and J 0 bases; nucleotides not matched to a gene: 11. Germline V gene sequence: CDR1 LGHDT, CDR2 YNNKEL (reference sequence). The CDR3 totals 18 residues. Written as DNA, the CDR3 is TGTGCCAGCAGCCACGGTTTTAAGCGGGGCTACTCCTACAATGAGCAGTTCTTC. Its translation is CASSHGFKRGYSYNEQFF.

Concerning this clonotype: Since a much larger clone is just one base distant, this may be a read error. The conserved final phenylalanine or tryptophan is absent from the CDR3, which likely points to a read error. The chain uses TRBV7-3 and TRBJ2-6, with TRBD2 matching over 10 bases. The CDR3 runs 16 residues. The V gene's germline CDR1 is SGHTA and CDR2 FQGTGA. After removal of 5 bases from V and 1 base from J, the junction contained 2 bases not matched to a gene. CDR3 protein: CASSLSGGSGANVLTS. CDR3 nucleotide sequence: TGTGCCAGCAGCCTTAGCGGGGGGTCTGGGGCCAACGTCCTGACTTCC.

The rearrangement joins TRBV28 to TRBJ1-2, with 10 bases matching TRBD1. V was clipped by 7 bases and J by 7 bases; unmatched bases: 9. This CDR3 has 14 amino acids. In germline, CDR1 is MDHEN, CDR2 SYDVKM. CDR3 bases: TGTGCCAGCAACCTAGACAGGGGGCTTGGTGGCTACACCTTC. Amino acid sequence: CASNLDRGLGGYTF.

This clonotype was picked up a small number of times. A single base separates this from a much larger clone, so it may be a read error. CDR3 coding DNA: TGTGCCAGCAGCTTGACGGGGACACTCGGACCCTACGAGCGGTACTTC. Amino acid sequence: CASSLTGTLGPYERYF. The chain has TRBV7-2 and TRBJ2-7, with D perhaps matching TRBD1 (6 bases). In germline, CDR1 is SGHTA, CDR2 FQGNSA. This CDR3 has 16 residues. Based on the CDR3 plus reference TRBV7-2 and TRBJ2-7, the full variable domain is GAGVSQSPSNKVTEKGKDVELRCDPISGHTALYWYRQSLGQGLEFLIYFQGNSAPDKSGLPSDRFSAERTGGSVSTLTIQRTQQEDSAVYLCASSLTGTLGPYERYFGPGTRLTVT.

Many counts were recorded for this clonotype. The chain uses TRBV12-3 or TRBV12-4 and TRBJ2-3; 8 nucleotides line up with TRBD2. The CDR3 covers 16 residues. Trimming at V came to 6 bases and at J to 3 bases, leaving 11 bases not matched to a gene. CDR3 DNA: TGTGCCAGCAGCCCCGGGAGGGGACGCGGTACAGATACGCAGTATTTT. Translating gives CASSPGRGRGTDTQYF.